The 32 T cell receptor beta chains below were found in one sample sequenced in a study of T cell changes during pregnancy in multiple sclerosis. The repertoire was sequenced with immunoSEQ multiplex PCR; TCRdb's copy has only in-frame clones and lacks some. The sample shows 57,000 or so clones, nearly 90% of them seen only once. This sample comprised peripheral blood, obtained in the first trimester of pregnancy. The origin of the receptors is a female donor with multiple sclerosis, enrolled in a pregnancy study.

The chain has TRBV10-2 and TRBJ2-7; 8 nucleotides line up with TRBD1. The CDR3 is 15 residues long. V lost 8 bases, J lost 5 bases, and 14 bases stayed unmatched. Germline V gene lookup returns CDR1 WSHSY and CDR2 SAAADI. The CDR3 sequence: CASRTIQGEVNEQYF. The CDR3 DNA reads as TGCGCCAGCCGAACGATACAGGGGGAAGTAAACGAGCAGTACTTC.

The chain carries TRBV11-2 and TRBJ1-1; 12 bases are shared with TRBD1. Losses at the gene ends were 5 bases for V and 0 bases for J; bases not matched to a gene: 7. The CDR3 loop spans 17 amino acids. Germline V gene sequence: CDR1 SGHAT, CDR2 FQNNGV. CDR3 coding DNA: TGTGCCAGCAGCCTGGAGGGGACAGGGGGCCTGAACACTGAAGCTTTCTTT. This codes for CASSLEGTGGLNTEAFF.

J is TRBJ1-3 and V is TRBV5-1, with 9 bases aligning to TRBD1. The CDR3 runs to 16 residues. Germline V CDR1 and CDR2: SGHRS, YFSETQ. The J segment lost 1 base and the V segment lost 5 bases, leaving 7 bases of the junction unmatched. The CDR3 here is CASRPTGGQSGNTIYF. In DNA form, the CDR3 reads TGCGCCAGCAGGCCGACAGGGGGTCAATCTGGAAACACCATATATTTT.

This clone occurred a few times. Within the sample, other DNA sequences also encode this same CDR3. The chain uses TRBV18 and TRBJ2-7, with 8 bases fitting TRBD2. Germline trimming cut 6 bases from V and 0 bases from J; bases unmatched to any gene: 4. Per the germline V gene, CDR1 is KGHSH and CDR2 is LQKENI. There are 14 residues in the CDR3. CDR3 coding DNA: TGTGCCAGCTCGCCGGGACTAGTCTCCTACGAGCAGTACTTC. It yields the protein CASSPGLVSYEQYF.

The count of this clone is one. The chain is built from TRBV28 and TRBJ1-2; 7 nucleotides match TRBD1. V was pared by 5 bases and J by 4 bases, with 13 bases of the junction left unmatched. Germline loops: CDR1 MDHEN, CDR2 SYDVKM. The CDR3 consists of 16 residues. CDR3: CASSPGRMRDSYGYTF. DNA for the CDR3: TGTGCCAGCAGTCCGGGACGGATGCGGGACAGCTATGGCTACACCTTC.

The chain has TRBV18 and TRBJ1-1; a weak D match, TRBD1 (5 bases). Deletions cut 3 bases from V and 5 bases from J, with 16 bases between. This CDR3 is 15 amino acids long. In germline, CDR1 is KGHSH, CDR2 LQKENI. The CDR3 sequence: CASSPPGGLYTEAFF. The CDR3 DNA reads TGTGCCAGCTCACCCCCCGGGGGTTTGTATACTGAAGCTTTCTTT. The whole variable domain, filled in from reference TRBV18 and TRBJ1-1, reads NAGVMQNPRHLVRRRGQEARLRCSPMKGHSHVYWYRQLPEEGLKFMVYLQKENIIDESGMPKERFSAEFPKEGPSILRIQQVVRGDSAAYFCASSPPGGLYTEAFFGQGTRLTVV.

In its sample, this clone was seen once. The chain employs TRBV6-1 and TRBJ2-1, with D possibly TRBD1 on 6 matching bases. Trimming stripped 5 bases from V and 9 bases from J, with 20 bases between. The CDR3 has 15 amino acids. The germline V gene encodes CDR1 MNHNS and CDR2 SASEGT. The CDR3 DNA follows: TGTGCCAGCAGTATTGAGACAGGAAGATCGGGTGAGCAGTTCTTC. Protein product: CASSIETGRSGEQFF.

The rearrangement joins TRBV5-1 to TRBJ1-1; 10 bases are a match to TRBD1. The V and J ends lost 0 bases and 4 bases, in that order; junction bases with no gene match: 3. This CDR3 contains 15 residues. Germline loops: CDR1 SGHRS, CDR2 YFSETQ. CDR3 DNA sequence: TGCGCCAGCAGCTTGGGGGACAGGGGTCTCACTGAAGCTTTCTTT. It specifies CASSLGDRGLTEAFF.

CDR3 DNA sequence: TGTGCCAGCAGCTTAGTAGCCAGATCTGACGGCTACACCTTC. Protein: CASSLVARSDGYTF. The chain couples TRBV7-9 to TRBJ1-2; D gene uncertain. CDR1 is SEHNR, CDR2 FQNEAQ, per germline (reference sequence). The CDR3 covers 14 residues. Trimming shortened V by 1 base and J by 8 bases, and 14 bases separated the two germline ends.

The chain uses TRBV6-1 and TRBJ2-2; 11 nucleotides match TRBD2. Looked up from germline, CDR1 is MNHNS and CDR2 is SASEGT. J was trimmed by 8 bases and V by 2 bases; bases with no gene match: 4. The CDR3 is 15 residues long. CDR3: CASSEPGLAAGELFF. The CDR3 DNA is TGTGCCAGCAGTGAACCGGGACTAGCGGCGGGGGAGCTGTTTTTT.

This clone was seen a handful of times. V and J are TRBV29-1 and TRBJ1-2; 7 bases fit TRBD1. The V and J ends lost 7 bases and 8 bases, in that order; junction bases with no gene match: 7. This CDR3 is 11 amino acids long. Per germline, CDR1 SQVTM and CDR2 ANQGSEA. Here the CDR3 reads CSGGTGEGYTF. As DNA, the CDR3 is TGCAGCGGCGGTACAGGGGAGGGCTACACCTTC.

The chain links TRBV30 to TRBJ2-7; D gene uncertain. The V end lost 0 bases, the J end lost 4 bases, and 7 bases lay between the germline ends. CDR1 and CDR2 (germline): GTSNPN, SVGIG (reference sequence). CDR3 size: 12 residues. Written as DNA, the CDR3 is TGTGCCTGGAGTGTATCGAGGTACGAGCAGTACTTC. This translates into CAWSVSRYEQYF.

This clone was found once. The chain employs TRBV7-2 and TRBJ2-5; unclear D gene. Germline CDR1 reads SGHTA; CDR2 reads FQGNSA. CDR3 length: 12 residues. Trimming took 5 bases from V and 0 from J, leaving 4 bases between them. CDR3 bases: TGTGCCAGCAGCCTGTACCAAGAGACCCAGTACTTC. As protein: CASSLYQETQYF.

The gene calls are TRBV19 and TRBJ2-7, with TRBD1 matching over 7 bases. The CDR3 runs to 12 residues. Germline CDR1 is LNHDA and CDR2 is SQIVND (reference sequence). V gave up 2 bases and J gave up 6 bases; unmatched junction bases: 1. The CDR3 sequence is CASSIYRGEQYF. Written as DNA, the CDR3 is TGTGCCAGTAGTATATACAGGGGCGAGCAGTACTTC. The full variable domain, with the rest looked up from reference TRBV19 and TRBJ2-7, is DGGITQSPKYLFRKEGQNVTLSCEQNLNHDAMYWYRQDPGQGLRLIYYSQIVNDFQKGDIAEGYSVSREKKESFPLTVTSAQKNPTAFYLCASSIYRGEQYFGPGTRLTVT.

As DNA, the CDR3 is TGTGCCTGGAGTCCATCTCTGGGACTCAGCTCCTACGAGCAGTACTTC. Translation gives CAWSPSLGLSSYEQYF. The chain combines TRBV30 with TRBJ2-7, with D possibly being TRBD2 (6 bases). The germline V gene has CDR1 GTSNPN and CDR2 SVGIG (reference sequence). V was shortened by 2 bases and J by 0 bases, with 17 bases between the two germline ends. There are 16 residues in the CDR3.

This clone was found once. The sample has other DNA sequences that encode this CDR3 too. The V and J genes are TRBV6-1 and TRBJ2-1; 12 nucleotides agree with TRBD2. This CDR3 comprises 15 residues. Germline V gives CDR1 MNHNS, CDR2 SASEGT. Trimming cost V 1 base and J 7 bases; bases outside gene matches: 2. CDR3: CASSEVLAGGNEQFF. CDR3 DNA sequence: TGTGCCAGCAGTGAAGTACTAGCGGGAGGTAATGAGCAGTTCTTC.

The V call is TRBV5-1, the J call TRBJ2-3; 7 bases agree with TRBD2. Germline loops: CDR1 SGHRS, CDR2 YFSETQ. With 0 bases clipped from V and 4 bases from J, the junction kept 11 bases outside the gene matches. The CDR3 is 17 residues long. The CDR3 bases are TGCGCCAGCAGCTTGGCTCGTGGGAGGGCCACGGCAGATACGCAGTATTTT. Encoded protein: CASSLARGRATADTQYF.

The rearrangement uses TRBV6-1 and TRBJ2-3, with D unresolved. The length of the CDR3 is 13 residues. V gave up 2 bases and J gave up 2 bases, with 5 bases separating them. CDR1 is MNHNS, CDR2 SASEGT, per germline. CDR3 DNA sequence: TGTGCCAGCAGTGAACGACTCACAGATACGCAGTATTTT. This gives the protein CASSERLTDTQYF.

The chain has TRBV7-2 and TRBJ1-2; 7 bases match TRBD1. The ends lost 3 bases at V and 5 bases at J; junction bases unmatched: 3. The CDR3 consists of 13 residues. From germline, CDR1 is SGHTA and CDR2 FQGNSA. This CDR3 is CASSLAGGYGYTF. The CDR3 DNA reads TGTGCCAGCAGCTTGGCAGGGGGATATGGCTACACCTTC.

As DNA, the CDR3 is TGCGCCAGCAGCCAAGCTTTGGGACTAGCGGGAATCACAGATACGCAGTATTTT. Its translation: CASSQALGLAGITDTQYF. This chain uses TRBV4-1 with TRBJ2-3; 13 bases agree with TRBD2. The V gene's germline CDR1 is MGHRA and CDR2 YSYEKL. The CDR3 totals 18 residues. V dropped 1 base and J dropped 2; count of bases not matched to a gene: 6.

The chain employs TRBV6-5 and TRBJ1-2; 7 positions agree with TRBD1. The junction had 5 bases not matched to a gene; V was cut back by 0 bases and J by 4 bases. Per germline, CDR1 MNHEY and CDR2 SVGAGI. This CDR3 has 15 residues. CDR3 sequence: CASSYSAGGSYGYTF. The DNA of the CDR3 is TGTGCCAGCAGTTACTCAGCAGGGGGAAGCTATGGCTACACCTTC.

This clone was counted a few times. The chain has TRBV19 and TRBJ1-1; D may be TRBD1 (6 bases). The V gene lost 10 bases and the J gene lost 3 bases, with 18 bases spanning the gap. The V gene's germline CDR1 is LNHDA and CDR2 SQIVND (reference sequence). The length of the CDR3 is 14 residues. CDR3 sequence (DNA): TGTGCCACCCAGACGGGGGGCGAGGACACTGAAGCTTTCTTT. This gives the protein CATQTGGEDTEAFF.

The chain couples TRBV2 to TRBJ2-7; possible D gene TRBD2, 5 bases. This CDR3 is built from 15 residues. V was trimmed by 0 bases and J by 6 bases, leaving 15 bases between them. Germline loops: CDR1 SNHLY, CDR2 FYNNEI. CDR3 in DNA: TGTGCCAGCAGTGAAGCCATACTAGGGAGTGGCGAGCAGTACTTC. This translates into CASSEAILGSGEQYF.

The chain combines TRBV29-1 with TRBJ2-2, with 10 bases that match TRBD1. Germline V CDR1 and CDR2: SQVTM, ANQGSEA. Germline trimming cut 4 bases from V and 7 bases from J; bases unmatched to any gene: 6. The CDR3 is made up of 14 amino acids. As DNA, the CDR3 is TGCAGCGTTGTTGGGACAGGGGCTGACGGGGAGCTGTTTTTT. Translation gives CSVVGTGADGELFF.

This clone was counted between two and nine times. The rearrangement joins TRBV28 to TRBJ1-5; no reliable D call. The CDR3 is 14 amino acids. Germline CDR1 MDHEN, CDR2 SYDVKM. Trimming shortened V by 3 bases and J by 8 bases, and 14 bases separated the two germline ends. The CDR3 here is CASSFSGEVKPQHF. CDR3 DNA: TGTGCCAGCAGTTTTTCCGGGGAAGTCAAGCCCCAGCATTTT.

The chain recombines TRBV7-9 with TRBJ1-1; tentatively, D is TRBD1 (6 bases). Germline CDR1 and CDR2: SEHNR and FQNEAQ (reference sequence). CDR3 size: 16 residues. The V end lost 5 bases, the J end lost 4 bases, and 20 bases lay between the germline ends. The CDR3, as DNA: TGTGCCAGCAGCCCATTGATCGACAGCAGGGGCACTGAAGCTTTCTTT. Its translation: CASSPLIDSRGTEAFF.

The CDR3 DNA follows: TGTGCCGGGATTGGGTACACAGGGGGATACAATGAGCAGTTCTTC. This codes for CAGIGYTGGYNEQFF. The chain couples TRBV2 to TRBJ2-1; 8 bases are a match to TRBD1. The CDR3 covers 15 residues. The germline CDR1 and CDR2 sequences are SNHLY and FYNNEI. Germline trimming cut 11 bases from V and 4 bases from J; bases unmatched to any gene: 13.

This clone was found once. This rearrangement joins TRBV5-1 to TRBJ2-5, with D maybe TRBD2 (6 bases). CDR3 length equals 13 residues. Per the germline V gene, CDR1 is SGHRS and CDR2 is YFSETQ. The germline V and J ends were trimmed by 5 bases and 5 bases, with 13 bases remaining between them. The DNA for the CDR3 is TGCGCCAGCAGGGAGGGGCGAACGGAGACCCAGTACTTC. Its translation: CASREGRTETQYF.

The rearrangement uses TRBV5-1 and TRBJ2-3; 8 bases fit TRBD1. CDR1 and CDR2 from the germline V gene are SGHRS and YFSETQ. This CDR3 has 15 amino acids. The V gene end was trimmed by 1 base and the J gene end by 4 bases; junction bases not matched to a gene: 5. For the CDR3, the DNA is TGCGCCAGCAGCTTGAGGACAGGGTGGTCAGATACGCAGTATTTT. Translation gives CASSLRTGWSDTQYF.

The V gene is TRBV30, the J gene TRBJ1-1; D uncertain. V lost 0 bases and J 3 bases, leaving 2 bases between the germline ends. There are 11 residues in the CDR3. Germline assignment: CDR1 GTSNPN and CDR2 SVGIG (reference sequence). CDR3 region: CAWSVDTEAFF. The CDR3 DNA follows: TGTGCCTGGAGTGTCGACACTGAAGCTTTCTTT.

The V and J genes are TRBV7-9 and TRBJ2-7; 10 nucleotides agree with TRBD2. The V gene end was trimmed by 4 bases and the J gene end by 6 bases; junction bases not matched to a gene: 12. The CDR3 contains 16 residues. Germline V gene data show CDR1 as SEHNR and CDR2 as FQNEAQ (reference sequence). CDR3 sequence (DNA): TGTGCCAGCAGCTCGAGGACTAGCGGCGTTTTATCCGAGCAGTACTTC. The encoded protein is CASSSRTSGVLSEQYF.

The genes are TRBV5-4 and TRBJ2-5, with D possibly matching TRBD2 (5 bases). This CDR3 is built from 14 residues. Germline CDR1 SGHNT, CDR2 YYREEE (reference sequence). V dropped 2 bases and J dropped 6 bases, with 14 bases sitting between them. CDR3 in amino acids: CASSLSLWEQTQYF. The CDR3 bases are TGTGCCAGCAGCTTAAGCCTCTGGGAGCAGACCCAGTACTTC.